This T cell receptor beta chain was obtained from a study of T-cell memory formation after mild COVID-19. TCRdb reprocessed the 5' RACE reads with MiXCR, giving one entry per CDR3 protein. Found here are a few hundred thousand distinct CDR3 sequences, around 30% of them singletons; the top ten hold roughly 11%. This clonotype occurred a few times. This sequence originates from an adult woman who had mild COVID-19 (a few samples of this study predate the infection). Cell type and time point are not known. The sequenced material came from PBMCs or a T cell subset sorted from them (not recorded which).

The CDR3 is CASSSRQGRPLHF. The CDR3 DNA is TGTGCCAGCAGCTCACGACAGGGTCGTCCCCTCCACTTT. The chain recombines TRBV7-3 with TRBJ1-6; 7 nucleotides align to TRBD1. The CDR3 is 13 residues long. After removal of 4 bases from V and 13 bases from J, the junction contained 7 bases not matched to a gene. Germline loops: CDR1 SGHTA, CDR2 FQGTGA. The full variable domain, with the rest looked up from reference TRBV7-3 and TRBJ1-6, is GAGVSQTPSNKVTEKGKYVELRCDPISGHTALYWYRQSLGQGPEFLIYFQGTGAADDSGLPNDRFFAVRPEGSVSTLKIQRTERGDSAVYLCASSSRQGRPLHFGNGTRLTVT.